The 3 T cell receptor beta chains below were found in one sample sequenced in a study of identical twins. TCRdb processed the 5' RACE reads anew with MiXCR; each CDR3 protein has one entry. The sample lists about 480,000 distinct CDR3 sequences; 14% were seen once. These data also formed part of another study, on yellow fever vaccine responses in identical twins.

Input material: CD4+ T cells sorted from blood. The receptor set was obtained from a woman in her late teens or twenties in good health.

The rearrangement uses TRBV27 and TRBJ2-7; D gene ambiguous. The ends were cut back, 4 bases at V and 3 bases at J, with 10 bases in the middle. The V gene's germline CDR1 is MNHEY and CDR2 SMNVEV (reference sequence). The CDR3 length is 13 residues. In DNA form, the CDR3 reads TGTGCCAGCAGTTCAACCTCTAACTACGAGCAGTACTTC. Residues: CASSSTSNYEQYF.

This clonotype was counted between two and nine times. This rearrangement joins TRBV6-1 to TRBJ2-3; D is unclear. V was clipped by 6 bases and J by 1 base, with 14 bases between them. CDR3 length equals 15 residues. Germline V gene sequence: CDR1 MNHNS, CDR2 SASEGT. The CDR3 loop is CASSRPGVGTDTQYF. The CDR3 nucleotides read TGTGCCAGCAGCCGCCCCGGCGTGGGCACAGATACGCAGTATTTT.

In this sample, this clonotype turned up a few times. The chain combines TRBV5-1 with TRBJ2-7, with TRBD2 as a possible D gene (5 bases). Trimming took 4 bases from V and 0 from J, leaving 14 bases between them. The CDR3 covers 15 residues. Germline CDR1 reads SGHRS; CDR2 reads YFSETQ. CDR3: CASSPGSPGSYEQYF. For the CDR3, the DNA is TGCGCCAGCAGCCCGGGGTCCCCGGGCTCCTACGAGCAGTACTTC.